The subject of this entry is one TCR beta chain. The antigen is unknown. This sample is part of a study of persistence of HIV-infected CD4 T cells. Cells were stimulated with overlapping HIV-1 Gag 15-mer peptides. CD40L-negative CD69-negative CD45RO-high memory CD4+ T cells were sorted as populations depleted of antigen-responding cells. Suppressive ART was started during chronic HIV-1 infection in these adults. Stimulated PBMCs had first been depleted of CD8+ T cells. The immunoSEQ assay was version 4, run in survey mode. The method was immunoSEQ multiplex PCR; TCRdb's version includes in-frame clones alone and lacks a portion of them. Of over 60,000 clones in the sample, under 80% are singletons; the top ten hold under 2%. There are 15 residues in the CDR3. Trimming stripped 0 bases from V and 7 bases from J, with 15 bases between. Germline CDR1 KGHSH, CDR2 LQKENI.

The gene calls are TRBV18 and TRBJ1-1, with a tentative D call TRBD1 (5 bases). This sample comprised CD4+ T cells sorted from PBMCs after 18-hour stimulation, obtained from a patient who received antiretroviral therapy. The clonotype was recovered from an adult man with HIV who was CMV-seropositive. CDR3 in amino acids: CASSPPARGEGEAFF. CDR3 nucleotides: TGTGCCAGCTCACCACCGGCGAGGGGCGAGGGTGAAGCTTTCTTT.